This entry lists 32 T cell receptor beta chains sequenced from one sample in a study of T cell repertoires in cytomegalovirus infection. TCRdb re-called the reads with MiXCR, one entry per CDR3 protein. The data show about 100,000 distinct CDR3 sequences, about 25% seen once. The sequencing sample was made of CD8+ T cells from PBMCs. Receptor source: a human donor in good health (CMV status not recorded). Some clones in this sample may be carry-over from other donors' samples.

V gene TRBV9 combines with J gene TRBJ2-3, with unresolved D. V was clipped by 0 bases and J by 3 bases, with 5 bases between them. CDR1 and CDR2 from the germline V gene are SGDLS and YYNGEE. The CDR3 is 13 residues long. CDR3 amino acids: CASSVVLTDTQYF. CDR3 coding DNA: TGTGCCAGCAGCGTAGTTTTGACAGATACGCAGTATTTT.

This clonotype was recorded a few times. The chain joins TRBV7-9 to TRBJ2-7; D not resolved. V gave up 7 bases and J gave up 7 bases, with 17 bases separating them. Looked up from germline, CDR1 is SEHNR and CDR2 is FQNEAQ (reference sequence). CDR3 length equals 13 residues. CDR3 nucleotide sequence: TGTGCCAGCACCTACTTCACGGAAGGGGAGCAGTACTTC. This translates into CASTYFTEGEQYF. The full variable domain, in which reference TRBV7-9 and TRBJ2-7 provide the parts outside the CDR3, is DTGVSQNPRHKITKRGQNVTFRCDPISEHNRLYWYRQTLGQGPEFLTYFQNEAQLEKSRLLSDRFSAERPKGSFSTLEIQRTEQGDSAMYLCASTYFTEGEQYFGPGTRLTVT.

This chain joins TRBV6-2 or TRBV6-3 and TRBJ2-1, with D perhaps being TRBD1 or TRBD2 (5 bases each). Germline lookup yields CDR1 MNHEY and CDR2 SVGEGT. The V end was cut by 0 bases, the J end by 8 bases, with 17 bases between. The CDR3 has 16 residues. The CDR3 region is CASSYSQGAATYEQFF. CDR3 in DNA: TGTGCCAGCAGTTACTCCCAGGGAGCGGCCACATATGAGCAGTTCTTC.

The chain couples TRBV7-9 to TRBJ2-7; TRBD2 agrees at 7 bases. V lost 5 bases and J lost 3; bases outside the gene matches: 4. CDR1 and CDR2 (germline): SEHNR, FQNEAQ (reference sequence). This CDR3 is built from 13 residues. The DNA of the CDR3 is TGTGCCAGCAGCCCCGGGACTATCTACGAGCAGTACTTC. Amino acid sequence: CASSPGTIYEQYF.

The table lists this clonotype with a few counts. The V and J genes are TRBV19 and TRBJ1-2; perhaps TRBD1 as D (6 bases). Looked up from germline, CDR1 is LNHDA and CDR2 is SQIVND (reference sequence). With 11 bases removed from V and 3 bases from J, the gap between germline ends came to 16 bases. The CDR3 is 13 amino acids. CDR3 loop: CAVGTLRDYGYTF. CDR3 in DNA: TGTGCCGTCGGGACACTTCGGGACTATGGCTACACCTTC.

This clonotype showed up many times. This rearrangement joins TRBV7-2 to TRBJ2-7; 7 nucleotides align to TRBD2. The V gene's germline CDR1 is SGHTA and CDR2 FQGNSA. This CDR3 spans 16 amino acids. The trim removed 5 bases at V and 2 bases at J, leaving 12 bases unmatched. DNA of the CDR3: TGTGCCAGCAGCCCGGGGGGAGTCGGGAGGACCTACGAGCAGTACTTC. This gives the protein CASSPGGVGRTYEQYF.

This clonotype was seen ten or more times. CDR3 sequence reads: CASSLKQGDTEAFF. The CDR3 bases are TGTGCCAGCAGCTTAAAGCAGGGGGACACTGAAGCTTTCTTT. This chain joins TRBV7-9 and TRBJ1-1; 7 bases agree with TRBD1. The CDR3 covers 14 residues. CDR1 and CDR2 (germline): SEHNR, FQNEAQ (reference sequence). Trimming cost V 2 bases and J 3 bases; bases outside gene matches: 3.

This clonotype came up a few times. V and J are TRBV27 and TRBJ2-1, with TRBD2 as a possible D gene (5 bases). Deletions cut 5 bases from V and 3 bases from J, with 11 bases between. Per the germline V gene, CDR1 is MNHEY and CDR2 is SMNVEV (reference sequence). The CDR3 sequence is 14 residues long. The CDR3 is CASSPSGYYNEQFF. The CDR3 DNA reads as TGTGCCAGCAGTCCATCGGGGTACTACAATGAGCAGTTCTTC.

The chain couples TRBV6-5 to TRBJ1-4; D remains unclear. The CDR3 loop spans 14 amino acids. The germline V gene encodes CDR1 MNHEY and CDR2 SVGAGI. Trimming pared 4 bases from V and 0 bases from J, leaving 6 bases between. CDR3 DNA sequence: TGTGCCAGCAGTTTACAAGCAACTAATGAAAAACTGTTTTTT. Translated: CASSLQATNEKLFF.

J is TRBJ2-7 and V is TRBV10-2, with 9 positions matching TRBD2. Germline V gene lookup returns CDR1 WSHSY and CDR2 SAAADI. After removal of 5 bases from V and 4 bases from J, the junction contained 6 bases not matched to a gene. The CDR3 loop spans 14 amino acids. CDR3 nucleotides: TGCGCCAGCAGTATAAGCGGGAGGCCTTACGAGCAGTACTTC. As protein: CASSISGRPYEQYF.

This chain connects TRBV29-1 to TRBJ2-1; TRBD1 agrees at 7 bases. This CDR3 spans 15 amino acids. V was clipped by 6 bases and J by 1 base; unmatched bases: 9. Germline lookup yields CDR1 SQVTM and CDR2 ANQGSEA. CDR3 DNA sequence: TGCAGCGTCCGAAGTTGGGGACAGTCCTACAATGAGCAGTTCTTC. This translates into CSVRSWGQSYNEQFF.

This clonotype has a handful of counts. The J gene is TRBJ2-7, the V gene TRBV14; TRBD1 agrees at 7 bases. Losses at the gene ends were 1 base for V and 2 bases for J; bases not matched to a gene: 11. Germline V gene lookup returns CDR1 SGHDN and CDR2 FVKESK. The CDR3 covers 17 residues. CDR3 coding DNA: TGTGCCAGCAGCCAAGGAGGGGGCAGGGGGTCGACCTACGAGCAGTACTTC. Amino acid sequence: CASSQGGGRGSTYEQYF. Based on the CDR3 plus reference TRBV14 and TRBJ2-7, the full variable domain is EAGVTQFPSHSVIEKGQTVTLRCDPISGHDNLYWYRRVMGKEIKFLLHFVKESKQDESGMPNNRFLAERTGGTYSTLKVQPAELEDSGVYFCASSQGGGRGSTYEQYFGPGTRLTVT.

This clonotype has ten or more counts. V and J are TRBV9 and TRBJ2-5; 14 nucleotides line up with TRBD2. The CDR3 spans 18 residues. J was trimmed by 1 base and V by 2 bases; bases with no gene match: 7. Per the germline V gene, CDR1 is SGDLS and CDR2 is YYNGEE. CDR3 region: CASSVGLAGGLFQETQYF. CDR3 sequence (DNA): TGTGCCAGCAGCGTCGGACTAGCGGGAGGTCTCTTCCAAGAGACCCAGTACTTC.

This clonotype occurred a few times. This chain joins TRBV4-3 and TRBJ1-1; perhaps TRBD1 as D (6 bases). Looked up from germline, CDR1 is LGHNA and CDR2 is YSLEER. The CDR3 totals 17 residues. Trimming shortened V by 0 bases and J by 1 base, and 15 bases separated the two germline ends. The CDR3 sequence is CASSQEPFGQSNTEAFF. CDR3 DNA: TGCGCCAGCAGCCAAGAACCATTCGGACAGTCGAACACTGAAGCTTTCTTT.

In its sample, this clonotype was seen a few times. The chain is built from TRBV25-1 and TRBJ2-3, with a possible D match to TRBD2 (5 bases). Germline-derived CDR1 and CDR2 are MGHDK and SYGVNS. CDR3 length equals 14 residues. Between the trimmed V and J ends, which lost 4 bases and 1 base, there was a span of 9 bases. The CDR3 is CASSVRLRTDTQYF. DNA for the CDR3: TGTGCCAGCAGTGTTCGACTACGCACAGATACGCAGTATTTT.

This clonotype occurred a few times. This sequence joins TRBV7-6 and TRBJ2-5; 12 nucleotides agree with TRBD1. J was trimmed by 5 bases and V by 5 bases; bases with no gene match: 6. The CDR3 consists of 15 residues. The V gene's germline CDR1 is SGHVS and CDR2 FNYEAQ. The CDR3 reads CASSPGTGGAETQYF. In nucleotides, the CDR3 is TGTGCCAGCAGCCCGGGGACAGGGGGCGCGGAGACCCAGTACTTC.

Ten or more counts support this clonotype. This chain joins TRBV11-2 and TRBJ2-1, with 9 bases that match TRBD2. The CDR3 is made up of 17 amino acids. Germline CDR1 and CDR2: SGHAT and FQNNGV. V trimming: 2 bases; J trimming: 2 bases; junction bases outside the gene matches: 7. The CDR3 coding sequence is TGTGCCAGCAGCTTACGTGGCGGGGGGGCCCCCTACAATGAGCAGTTCTTC. Its protein product is CASSLRGGGAPYNEQFF.

In its sample, this clonotype was seen many times. This rearrangement joins TRBV27 to TRBJ2-7; 8 bases map to TRBD1. In germline, CDR1 is MNHEY, CDR2 SMNVEV (reference sequence). The CDR3 loop spans 14 amino acids. V was pared by 2 bases and J by 4 bases, with 4 bases of the junction left unmatched. The CDR3, as DNA: TGTGCCAGCAGTTTACAGGGGGCGGGATACGAGCAGTACTTC. As protein: CASSLQGAGYEQYF.

This clonotype was detected many times. V and J are TRBV28 and TRBJ2-7; D may be TRBD2 (5 bases). V lost 2 bases, J lost 6 bases, and 11 bases lay in between. The CDR3 length is 13 residues. Germline values: CDR1 MDHEN, CDR2 SYDVKM. The CDR3 DNA reads TGTGCCAGCAGTTTAGCCGCTACTAGCGAGCAGTACTTC. This gives the protein CASSLAATSEQYF.

J is TRBJ2-2 and V is TRBV20-1; either TRBD1 or TRBD2 may fit D (5 bases each). The V gene lost 6 bases and the J gene lost 0 bases, with 11 bases spanning the gap. Germline CDR1 and CDR2: DFQATT and SNEGSKA (reference sequence). The CDR3 runs 14 residues. Written as DNA, the CDR3 is TGCAGTGCCACCGGGGACGCGAACACCGGGGAGCTGTTTTTT. It translates to CSATGDANTGELFF.

This clonotype occurred once. J is TRBJ2-1 and V is TRBV6-2 or TRBV6-3; no clear D gene. The germline V gene has CDR1 MNHEY and CDR2 SVGEGT. The CDR3 is 14 amino acids. With 7 bases removed from V and 10 bases from J, the gap between germline ends came to 20 bases. This chain's CDR3 is CASNVMSPTGEQFF. Written as DNA, the CDR3 is TGTGCCAGCAATGTGATGAGTCCAACGGGCGAGCAGTTCTTC.

The chain combines TRBV20-1 with TRBJ2-1; TRBD2 aligns across 7 bases. With 2 bases clipped from V and 1 base from J, the junction kept 2 bases outside the gene matches. CDR3 length equals 14 residues. The germline CDR1 and CDR2 sequences are DFQATT and SNEGSKA (reference sequence). DNA of the CDR3: TGCAGTGCTAGACGCGGGGGATCCTACAATGAGCAGTTCTTC. It is translated as CSARRGGSYNEQFF.

This clonotype has ten or more counts. The CDR3 bases are TGTGCCAGCACCCCGAGTGGGGCAGGAGCCACCGGGGAGCTGTTTTTT. Protein product: CASTPSGAGATGELFF. The chain is built from TRBV7-6 and TRBJ2-2; perhaps TRBD1 as D (5 bases). Germline V gene lookup returns CDR1 SGHVS and CDR2 FNYEAQ. The germline V and J ends were trimmed by 7 bases and 4 bases, with 19 bases remaining between them. The CDR3 runs 16 residues.

This clonotype was counted once. The chain carries TRBV5-6 and TRBJ2-1; D unresolved. The CDR3 has 12 amino acids. The germline gives CDR1 SGHDT, CDR2 YYEEEE. V was pared by 4 bases and J by 10 bases, with 12 bases between. CDR3 nucleotide sequence: TGTGCCAGCAGCCTGTCTAAGAACGAGCAGTTCTTC. Protein sequence: CASSLSKNEQFF.

This clonotype was seen more than once but under ten times. This chain connects TRBV20-1 to TRBJ1-3, with 8 positions matching TRBD1. CDR1 and CDR2 from the germline V gene are DFQATT and SNEGSKA (reference sequence). The V gene end was trimmed by 1 base and the J gene end by 0 bases; junction bases not matched to a gene: 14. The CDR3 sequence is 19 residues long. The DNA for the CDR3 is TGCAGTGCTAGAGGACATCAAATAATTACAGGGGGCTCTGGAAACACCATATATTTT. Its translation: CSARGHQIITGGSGNTIYF.

This chain joins TRBV27 and TRBJ2-2; D call uncertain. V was cut by 8 bases and J by 1 base, with 8 bases left in between. The germline V gene has CDR1 MNHEY and CDR2 SMNVEV (reference sequence). This CDR3 has 13 residues. For the CDR3, the DNA is TGTGCCAGCCTCCCCCGGAACACCGGGGAGCTGTTTTTT. Translating it yields CASLPRNTGELFF.

This clonotype was recorded at least ten times. The V gene is TRBV11-2, the J gene TRBJ2-3; 9 bases are shared with TRBD2. Germline-derived CDR1 and CDR2 are SGHAT and FQNNGV. With 2 bases clipped from V and 3 bases from J, the junction kept 9 bases outside the gene matches. The CDR3 runs 17 residues. The CDR3 DNA is TGTGCCAGCAGCTTATGGCCTAGCGGGACGAGGACAGATACGCAGTATTTT. Translation: CASSLWPSGTRTDTQYF.

As for this clonotype: A much more abundant neighbour one base away suggests this may be a read error. The chain links TRBV11-3 to TRBJ1-2; D is uncertain. Germline V gene data show CDR1 as SGHNT and CDR2 as YENEEA. The length of the CDR3 is 16 residues. The germline V and J ends were trimmed by 9 bases and 4 bases, with 24 bases remaining between them. CDR3 loop: CARSTSERGVVYGYTF. CDR3 DNA sequence: TGTGCCAGGAGCACCTCTGAGCGGGGAGTTGTCTATGGCTACACCTTC. The full variable domain, in which reference TRBV11-3 and TRBJ1-2 provide the parts outside the CDR3, is EAGVVQSPRYKIIEKKQPVAFWCNPISGHNTLYWYLQNLGQGPELLIRYENEEAVDDSQLPKDRFSAERLKGVDSTLKIQPAELGDSAVYLCARSTSERGVVYGYTFGSGTRLTVV.

This clonotype was found a few times. The chain carries TRBV28 and TRBJ2-7, with D unclear. Germline V gene data show CDR1 as MDHEN and CDR2 as SYDVKM. This CDR3 is built from 14 residues. V gave up 7 bases and J gave up 0 bases, with 13 bases separating them. In DNA form, the CDR3 reads TGTGCCAGCATACAAATGGGCGGCTCCTACGAGCAGTACTTC. It yields the protein CASIQMGGSYEQYF.

This chain uses TRBV7-9 with TRBJ1-4, with 9 bases that match TRBD1. The J segment lost 8 bases and the V segment lost 4 bases, leaving 5 bases of the junction unmatched. There are 14 residues in the CDR3. The germline gives CDR1 SEHNR, CDR2 FQNEAQ (reference sequence). The CDR3 reads CASSSGQGREKLFF. CDR3 sequence (DNA): TGTGCCAGCAGCTCGGGACAGGGTCGCGAAAAACTGTTTTTT.

This clonotype was picked up many times. This chain connects TRBV7-2 to TRBJ2-3; 9 bases are a match to TRBD1. Germline-derived CDR1 and CDR2 are SGHTA and FQGNSA. The CDR3 spans 17 residues. V shed 5 bases, J shed 2 bases, and the junction held 11 bases outside the gene matches. The CDR3 DNA reads TGTGCCAGCAGCCCCCTGATTGGACAGGGGCCCACAGATACGCAGTATTTT. Translating gives CASSPLIGQGPTDTQYF.

This clonotype came up many times. The chain combines TRBV7-2 with TRBJ2-1; D perhaps matches TRBD1 (6 bases). This CDR3 has 14 residues. Germline-derived CDR1 and CDR2 are SGHTA and FQGNSA. The germline V and J ends were trimmed by 2 bases and 4 bases, with 9 bases remaining between them. The CDR3 loop is CASSLNREYNEQFF. The CDR3 DNA sequence: TGTGCCAGCAGCTTAAACAGGGAGTACAATGAGCAGTTCTTC.